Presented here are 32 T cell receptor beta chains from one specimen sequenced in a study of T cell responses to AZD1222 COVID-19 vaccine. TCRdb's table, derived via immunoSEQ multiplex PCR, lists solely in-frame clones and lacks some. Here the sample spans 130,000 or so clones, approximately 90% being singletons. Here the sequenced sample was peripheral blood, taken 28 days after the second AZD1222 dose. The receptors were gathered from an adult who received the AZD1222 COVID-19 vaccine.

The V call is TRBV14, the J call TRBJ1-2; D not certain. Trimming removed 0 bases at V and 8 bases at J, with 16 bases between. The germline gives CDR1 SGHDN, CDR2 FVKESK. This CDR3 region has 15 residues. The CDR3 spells CASSQDRRVSGGYTF. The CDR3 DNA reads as TGTGCCAGCAGCCAAGACCGCCGCGTCAGTGGAGGCTACACCTTC.

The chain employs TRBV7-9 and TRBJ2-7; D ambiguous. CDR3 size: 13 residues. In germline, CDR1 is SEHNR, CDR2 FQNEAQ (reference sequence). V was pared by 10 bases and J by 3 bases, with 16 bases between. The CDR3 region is CATTSPRNYEQYF. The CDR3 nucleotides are TGTGCCACCACCAGCCCCCGCAACTACGAGCAGTACTTC.

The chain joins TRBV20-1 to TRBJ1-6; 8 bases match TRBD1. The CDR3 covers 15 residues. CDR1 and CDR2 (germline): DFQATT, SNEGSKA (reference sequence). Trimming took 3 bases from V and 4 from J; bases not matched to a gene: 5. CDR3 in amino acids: CSASPQGDYNSPLHF. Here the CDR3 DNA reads TGCAGTGCTAGTCCACAGGGGGATTATAATTCACCCCTCCACTTT.

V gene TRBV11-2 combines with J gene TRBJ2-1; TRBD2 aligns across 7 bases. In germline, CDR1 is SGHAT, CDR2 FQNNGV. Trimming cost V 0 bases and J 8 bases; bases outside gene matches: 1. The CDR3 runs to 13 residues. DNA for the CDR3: TGTGCCAGCAGCTTAGATGGGGGGGATGAGCAGTTCTTC. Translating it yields CASSLDGGDEQFF.

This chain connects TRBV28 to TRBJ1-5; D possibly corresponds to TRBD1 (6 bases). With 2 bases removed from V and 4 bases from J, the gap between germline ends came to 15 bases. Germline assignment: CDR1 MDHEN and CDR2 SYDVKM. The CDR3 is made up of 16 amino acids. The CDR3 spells CASSLAGGRGNQPQHF. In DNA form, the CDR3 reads TGTGCCAGCAGTTTAGCGGGAGGAAGGGGGAATCAGCCCCAGCATTTT.

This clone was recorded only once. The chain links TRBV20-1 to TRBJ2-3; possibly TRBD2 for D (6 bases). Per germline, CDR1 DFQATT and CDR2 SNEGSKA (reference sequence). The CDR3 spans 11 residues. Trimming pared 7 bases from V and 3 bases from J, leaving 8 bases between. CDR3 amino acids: CSVAGTDTQYF. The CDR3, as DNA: TGCAGTGTGGCGGGGACAGATACGCAGTATTTT.

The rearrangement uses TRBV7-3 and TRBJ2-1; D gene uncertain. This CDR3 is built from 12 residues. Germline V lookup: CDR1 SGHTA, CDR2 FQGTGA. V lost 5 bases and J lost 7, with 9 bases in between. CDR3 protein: CASSNSSNEQFF. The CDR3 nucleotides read TGTGCCAGCAGCAACAGCTCTAATGAGCAGTTCTTC.

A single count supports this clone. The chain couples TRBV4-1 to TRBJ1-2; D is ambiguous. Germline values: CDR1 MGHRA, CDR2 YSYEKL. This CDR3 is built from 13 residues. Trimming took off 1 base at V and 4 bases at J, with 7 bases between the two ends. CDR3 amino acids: CASSQVTIYGYTF. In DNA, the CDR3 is TGCGCCAGCAGCCAAGTTACAATCTATGGCTACACCTTC.

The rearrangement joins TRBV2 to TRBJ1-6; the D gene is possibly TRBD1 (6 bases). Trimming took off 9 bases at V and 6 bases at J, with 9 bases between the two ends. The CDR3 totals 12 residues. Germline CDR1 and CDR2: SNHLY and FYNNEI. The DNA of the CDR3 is TGTGCCAGACAGGGAATTAATTCACCCCTCCACTTT. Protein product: CARQGINSPLHF.

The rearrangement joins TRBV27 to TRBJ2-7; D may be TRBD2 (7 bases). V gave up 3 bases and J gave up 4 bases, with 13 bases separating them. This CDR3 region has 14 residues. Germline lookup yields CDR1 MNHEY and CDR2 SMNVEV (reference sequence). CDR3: CASSFGGGGYEQYF. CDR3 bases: TGTGCCAGCAGTTTTGGGGGGGGCGGGTACGAGCAGTACTTC.

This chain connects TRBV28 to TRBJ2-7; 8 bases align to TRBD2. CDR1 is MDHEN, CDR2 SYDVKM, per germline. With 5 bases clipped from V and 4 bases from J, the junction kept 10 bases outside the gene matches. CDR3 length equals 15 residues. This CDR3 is CASSLHVAGLYEQYF. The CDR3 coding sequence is TGTGCCAGCAGTCTCCACGTAGCGGGATTGTACGAGCAGTACTTC.

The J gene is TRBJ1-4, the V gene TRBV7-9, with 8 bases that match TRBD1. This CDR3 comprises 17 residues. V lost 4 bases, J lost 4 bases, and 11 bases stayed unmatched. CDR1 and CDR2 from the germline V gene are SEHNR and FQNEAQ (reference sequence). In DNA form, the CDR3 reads TGTGCCAGCAGCTCCCCTACCGGGACAGGACATAATGAAAAACTGTTTTTT. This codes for CASSSPTGTGHNEKLFF.

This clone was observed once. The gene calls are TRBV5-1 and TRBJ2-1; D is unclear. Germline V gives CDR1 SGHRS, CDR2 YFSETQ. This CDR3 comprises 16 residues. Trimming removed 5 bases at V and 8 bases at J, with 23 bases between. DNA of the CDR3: TGCGCCAGCAGGAGCCTACGGCCGGCGGAAGTGTATGAGCAGTTCTTC. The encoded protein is CASRSLRPAEVYEQFF.

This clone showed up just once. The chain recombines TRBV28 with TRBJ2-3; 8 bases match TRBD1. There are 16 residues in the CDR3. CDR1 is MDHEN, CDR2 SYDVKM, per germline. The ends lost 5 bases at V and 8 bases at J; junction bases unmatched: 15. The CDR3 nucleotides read TGTGCCAGCAGTCGCCGGACAGGGCCCTCGTATGGTACGCAGTATTTT. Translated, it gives CASSRRTGPSYGTQYF.

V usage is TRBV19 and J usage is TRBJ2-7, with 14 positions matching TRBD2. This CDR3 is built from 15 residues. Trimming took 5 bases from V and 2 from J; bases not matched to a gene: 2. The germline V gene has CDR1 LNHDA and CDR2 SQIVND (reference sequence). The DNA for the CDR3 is TGTGCCAGTAGTTCGGGACTAGCGGGAGCCTACGAGCAGTACTTC. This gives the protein CASSSGLAGAYEQYF.

The chain's CDR3 is CASSYSNEKLFF. The CDR3 DNA reads as TGTGCCAGCAGTTACTCGAACGAAAAACTGTTTTTT. The chain is built from TRBV6-6 and TRBJ1-4; no clear D. V shed 0 bases and J shed 8 bases, with 4 bases lying between them. The CDR3 is 12 residues long. Germline CDR1 and CDR2: MNHNY and SVGAGI (reference sequence).

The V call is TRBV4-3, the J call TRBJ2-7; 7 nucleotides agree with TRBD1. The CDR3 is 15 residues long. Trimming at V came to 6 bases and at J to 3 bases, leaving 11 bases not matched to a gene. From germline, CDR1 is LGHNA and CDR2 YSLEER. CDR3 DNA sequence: TGCGCCAGCAGTCTAAACAGGGACAGCCGCTACGAGCAGTACTTC. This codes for CASSLNRDSRYEQYF.

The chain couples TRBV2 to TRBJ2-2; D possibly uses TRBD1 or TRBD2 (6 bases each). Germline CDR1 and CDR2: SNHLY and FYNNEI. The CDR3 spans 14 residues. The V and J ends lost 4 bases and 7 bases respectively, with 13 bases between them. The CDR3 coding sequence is TGTGCCAGCAGTGTGGGGGGCCTTGGCGGGGAGCTGTTTTTT. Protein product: CASSVGGLGGELFF.

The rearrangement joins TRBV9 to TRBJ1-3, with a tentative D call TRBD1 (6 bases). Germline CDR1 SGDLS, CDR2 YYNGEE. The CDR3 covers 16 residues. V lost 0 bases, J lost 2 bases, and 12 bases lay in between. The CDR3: CASSVAWGAPGNTIYF. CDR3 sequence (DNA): TGTGCCAGCAGCGTAGCCTGGGGGGCTCCTGGAAACACCATATATTTT.

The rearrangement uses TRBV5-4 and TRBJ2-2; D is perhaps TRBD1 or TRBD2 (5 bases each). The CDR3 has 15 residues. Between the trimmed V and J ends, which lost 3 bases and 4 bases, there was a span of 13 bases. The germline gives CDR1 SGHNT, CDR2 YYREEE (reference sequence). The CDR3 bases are TGTGCCAGCAGCTCGCCGGGACCCCGCACCGGGGAGCTGTTTTTT. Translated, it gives CASSSPGPRTGELFF.

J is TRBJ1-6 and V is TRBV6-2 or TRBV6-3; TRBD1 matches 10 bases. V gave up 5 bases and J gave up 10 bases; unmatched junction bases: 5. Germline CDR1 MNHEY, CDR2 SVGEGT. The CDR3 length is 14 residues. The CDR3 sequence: CASSPGQGISPLHF. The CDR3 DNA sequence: TGTGCCAGCAGTCCGGGACAGGGGATCTCACCCCTCCACTTT.

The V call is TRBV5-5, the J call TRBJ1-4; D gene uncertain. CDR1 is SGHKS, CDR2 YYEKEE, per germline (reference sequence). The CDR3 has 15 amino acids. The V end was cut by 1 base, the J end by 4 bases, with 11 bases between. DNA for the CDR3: TGTGCCAGCAGCTTGAGCCCGGAAGTTAATGAAAAACTGTTTTTT. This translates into CASSLSPEVNEKLFF.

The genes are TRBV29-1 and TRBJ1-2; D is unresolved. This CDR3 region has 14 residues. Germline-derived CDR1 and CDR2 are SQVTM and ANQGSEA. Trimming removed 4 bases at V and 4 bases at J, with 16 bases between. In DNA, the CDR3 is TGCAGCGTTGCGGTCCGCCGTAAGGGCTATGGCTACACCTTC. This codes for CSVAVRRKGYGYTF. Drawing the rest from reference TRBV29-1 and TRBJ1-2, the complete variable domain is SAVISQKPSRDICQRGTSLTIQCQVDSQVTMMFWYRQQPGQSLTLIATANQGSEATYESGFVIDKFPISRPNLTFSTLTVSNMSPEDSSIYLCSVAVRRKGYGYTFGSGTRLTVV.

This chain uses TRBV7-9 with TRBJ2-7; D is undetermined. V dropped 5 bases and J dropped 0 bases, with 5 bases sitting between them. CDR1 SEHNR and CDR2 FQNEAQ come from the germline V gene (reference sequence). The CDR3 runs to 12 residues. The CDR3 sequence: CASSDGSYEQYF. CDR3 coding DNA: TGTGCCAGCAGCGACGGCTCCTACGAGCAGTACTTC.

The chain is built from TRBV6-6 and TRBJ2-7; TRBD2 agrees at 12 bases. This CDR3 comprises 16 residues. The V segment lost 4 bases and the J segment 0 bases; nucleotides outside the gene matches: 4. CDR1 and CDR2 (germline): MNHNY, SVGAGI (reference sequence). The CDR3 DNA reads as TGTGCCAGCAGTTCAACTAGCGGGGGGTTCTCCTACGAGCAGTACTTC. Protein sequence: CASSSTSGGFSYEQYF.

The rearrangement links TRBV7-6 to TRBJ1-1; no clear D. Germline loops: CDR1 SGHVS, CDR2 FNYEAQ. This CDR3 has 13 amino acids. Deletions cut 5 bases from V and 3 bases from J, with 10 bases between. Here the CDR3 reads CASSRQAYTEAFF. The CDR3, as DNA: TGTGCCAGCAGCCGACAAGCGTACACTGAAGCTTTCTTT.

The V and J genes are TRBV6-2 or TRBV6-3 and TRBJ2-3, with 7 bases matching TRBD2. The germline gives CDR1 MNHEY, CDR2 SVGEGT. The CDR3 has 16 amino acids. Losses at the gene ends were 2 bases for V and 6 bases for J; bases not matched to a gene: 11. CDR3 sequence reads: CASSYEGTSGGDTQYF. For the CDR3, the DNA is TGTGCCAGCAGTTACGAAGGGACCTCCGGGGGGGATACGCAGTATTTT.

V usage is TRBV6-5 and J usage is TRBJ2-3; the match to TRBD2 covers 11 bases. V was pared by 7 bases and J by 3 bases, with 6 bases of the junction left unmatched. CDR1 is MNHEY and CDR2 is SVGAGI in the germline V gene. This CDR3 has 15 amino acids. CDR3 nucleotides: TGTGCCAGCACCACTAGCGGGAGCAGGACAGATACGCAGTATTTT. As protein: CASTTSGSRTDTQYF.

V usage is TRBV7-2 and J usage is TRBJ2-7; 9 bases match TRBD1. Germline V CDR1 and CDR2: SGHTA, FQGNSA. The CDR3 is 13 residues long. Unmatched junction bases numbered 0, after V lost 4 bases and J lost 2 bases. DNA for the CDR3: TGTGCCAGCAGCTGGACAGGGGCCTACGAGCAGTACTTC. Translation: CASSWTGAYEQYF.

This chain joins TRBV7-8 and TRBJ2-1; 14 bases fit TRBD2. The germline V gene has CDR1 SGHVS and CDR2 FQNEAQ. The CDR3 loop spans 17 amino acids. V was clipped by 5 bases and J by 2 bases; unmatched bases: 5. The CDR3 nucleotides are TGTGCCAGCAGCCTTTGGACTAGCGGGAGGACCTACAATGAGCAGTTCTTC. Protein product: CASSLWTSGRTYNEQFF. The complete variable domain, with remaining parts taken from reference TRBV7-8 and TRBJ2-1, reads GAGVSQSPRYKVAKRGQDVALRCDPISGHVSLFWYQQALGQGPEFLTYFQNEAQLDKSGLPSDRFFAERPEGSVSTLKIQRTQQEDSAVYLCASSLWTSGRTYNEQFFGPGTRLTVL.

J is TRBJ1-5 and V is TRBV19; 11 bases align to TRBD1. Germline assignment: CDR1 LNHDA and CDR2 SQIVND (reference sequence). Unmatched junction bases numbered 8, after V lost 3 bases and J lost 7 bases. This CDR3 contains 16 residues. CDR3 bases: TGTGCCAGTAGTATTGGTGGTCGGACAGGGGGCCAGCCCCAGCATTTT. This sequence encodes CASSIGGRTGGQPQHF.

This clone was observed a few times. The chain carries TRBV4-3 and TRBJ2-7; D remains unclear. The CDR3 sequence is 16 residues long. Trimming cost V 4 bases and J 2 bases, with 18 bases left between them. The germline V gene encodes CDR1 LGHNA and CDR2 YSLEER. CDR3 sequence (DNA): TGCGCCAGCAGCCCCAGTCGGGTCAGGCAAACCTACGAGCAGTACTTC. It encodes CASSPSRVRQTYEQYF.